A selection of T cell receptor beta chains follows, all from one sample in a study of blood T cells in healthy people across ages. MiXCR was run by TCRdb on the 5' RACE reads, yielding one entry per CDR3 protein. The repertoire has approximately 900,000 distinct CDR3 sequences, about 44% of them found once; the top ten carry 13%. Input material: blood. These receptors were obtained from a man aged 25 to 40 in good health. CDR3s include the opening cysteine and the closing phenylalanine or tryptophan. The D gene is left open where the match is weak. Clone size is given for some rows only: seen once, a few or many times, or a class if the clone is expanded.

CASSLGSGLAREQYF | TGTGCCAGCAGCTTGGGGTCAGGACTAGCGCGGGAGCAGTACTTC | TRBJ2-7 | . | TRBD2 | TRBV5-4
CASSLPISGGGTAKNIQYF | TGTGCCAGCAGTTTACCAATCTCAGGGGGCGGGACGGCCAAAAACATTCAGTACTTC | TRBJ2-4 | . | TRBD1 | TRBV12-3/TRBV12-4
CASSLEIELDTEAFF | TGTGCCAGCAGTTTAGAGATAGAATTGGACACTGAAGCTTTCTTT | TRBJ1-1 | . | . | TRBV28
CAISESLSTEGQYEQYF | TGTGCCATCAGTGAGTCTTTGTCAACCGAGGGTCAATACGAGCAGTACTTC | TRBJ2-7 | . | . | TRBV10-3
CSAVAGSANYGYTF | TGCAGCGCCGTGGCAGGGTCGGCTAACTATGGCTACACCTTC | TRBJ1-2 | . | . | TRBV29-1
CASSLTDLNYGYTF | TGTGCCAGCAGCTTAACTGACCTTAACTATGGCTACACCTTC | TRBJ1-2 | . | . | TRBV7-9
CASSVSTQTYEQYF | TGCGCCAGCAGCGTAAGTACACAGACCTACGAGCAGTACTTC | TRBJ2-7 | . | . | TRBV5-1
CSARHPVHYGYTF | TGCAGTGCTAGACACCCAGTACACTATGGCTACACCTTC | TRBJ1-2 | few | . | TRBV20-1
CASSRQGGTDTQYF | TGTGCCAGCAGCCGACAGGGAGGGACAGATACGCAGTATTTT | TRBJ2-3 | many | . | TRBV3-1
CASSPRTSGKIDEQYF | TGTGCCAGCAGTCCCCGGACTAGCGGGAAGATCGATGAGCAGTACTTC | TRBJ2-7 | . | TRBD2 | TRBV12-3/TRBV12-4
CASSPPRLAGASLYF | TGTGCCAGCAGCCCCCCAAGACTAGCGGGGGCCTCTTTGTACTTC | TRBJ2-7 | few | TRBD2 | TRBV3-1
CASSYGTGVEQYF | TGTGCCAGCAGTTACGGTACAGGGGTCGAGCAGTACTTC | TRBJ2-7 | few | TRBD1 | TRBV6-5
CSVERTGQETQFF | TGCAGCGTTGAAAGGACAGGCCAAGAGACCCAGTTCTTC | TRBJ2-1 | once | TRBD1 | TRBV29-1
CSERDSLSGANVLTF | TGCAGCGAACGGGACAGTCTCTCTGGGGCCAACGTCCTGACTTTC | TRBJ2-6 | few | TRBD1 | TRBV29-1
CASTGWSSYEQYF | TGTGCCAGTACAGGGTGGAGCTCCTACGAGCAGTACTTC | TRBJ2-7 | . | . | TRBV7-6
CAISDKGGAGELFF | TGTGCCATCAGTGATAAAGGAGGGGCCGGGGAGCTGTTTTTT | TRBJ2-2 | . | . | TRBV10-3
CASSPSGTGTEKLFF | TGTGCCAGCAGTCCCTCCGGGACAGGGACTGAAAAACTGTTTTTT | TRBJ1-4 | . | TRBD1 | TRBV6-5
CASSYLGGWHGYTF | TGTGCCAGCAGTTACCTTGGGGGTTGGCATGGCTACACCTTC | TRBJ1-2 | . | . | TRBV6-2/TRBV6-3
CASSGLRDGKYNSPLHF | TGTGCCAGCAGCGGACTGAGGGACGGGAAATATAATTCACCCCTCCACTTT | TRBJ1-6 | . | . | TRBV7-9
CASRDRGIRTDTQYF | TGTGCCAGCAGAGACAGGGGAATTCGCACAGATACGCAGTATTTT | TRBJ2-3 | few | TRBD1 | TRBV7-2
CASSRSTRGNEQFF | TGTGCCAGCAGTCGATCAACTAGGGGTAATGAGCAGTTCTTC | TRBJ2-1 | few | . | TRBV12-3/TRBV12-4
CSARGWTPNSPLHF | TGCAGTGCTAGAGGCTGGACACCAAATTCACCCCTCCACTTT | TRBJ1-6 | . | . | TRBV20-1
CASSQDRLRTDTQYF | TGTGCCAGCTCACAGGACAGGCTAAGAACAGATACGCAGTATTTT | TRBJ2-3 | . | TRBD1 | TRBV18
CAWSGGLAHSYNSPLHF | TGTGCCTGGAGTGGGGGACTCGCTCACTCCTATAATTCACCCCTCCACTTT | TRBJ1-6 | . | . | TRBV30
CASSPLGQGGYGYTF | TGTGCCAGCAGCCCTTTGGGACAGGGGGGCTATGGCTACACCTTC | TRBJ1-2 | . | TRBD1 | TRBV3-1
CSGYLKDREGLEQYF | TGCAGCGGATACCTTAAGGACAGGGAGGGTCTCGAGCAGTACTTC | TRBJ2-7 | . | . | TRBV29-1
CASSSGNSPLHF | TGTGCCAGCAGTAGTGGGAATTCACCCCTCCACTTT | TRBJ1-6 | few | . | TRBV12-3/TRBV12-4
CASSQERGGWGQTEAFF | TGCGCCAGCAGCCAAGAACGGGGGGGGTGGGGGCAAACTGAAGCTTTCTTT | TRBJ1-1 | few | . | TRBV4-3
CASSLDRVRTQYF | TGCGCCAGCAGCTTGGACAGGGTAAGGACGCAGTATTTT | TRBJ2-3 | few | . | TRBV5-1
CASSLSENDYEQYF | TGTGCCAGCAGCTTAAGCGAAAATGACTACGAGCAGTACTTC | TRBJ2-7 | . | . | TRBV5-6
CASSLISTVNQPQHF | TGTGCCAGCAGTTTAATTAGTACAGTGAATCAGCCCCAGCATTTT | TRBJ1-5 | . | . | TRBV28
CATSRDGLNTDTQYF | TGTGCCACCAGCAGAGATGGCCTAAACACAGATACGCAGTATTTT | TRBJ2-3 | many | . | TRBV15
CASSAQGGRFF | TGTGCCAGCAGTGCCCAAGGGGGGCGGTTCTTC | TRBJ2-1 | . | . | TRBV28
CANTDGLLADTQYF | TGTGCCAACACCGACGGGCTTCTCGCGGATACGCAGTATTTT | TRBJ2-3 | . | . | TRBV6-5
CASSLSTSGGITDTQYF | TGCGCCAGCAGCTTGTCTACTAGCGGGGGGATCACAGATACGCAGTATTTT | TRBJ2-3 | . | TRBD2 | TRBV5-1
CSAPQGSTGELFF | TGCAGTGCTCCACAGGGGAGCACCGGGGAGCTGTTTTTT | TRBJ2-2 | once | TRBD1 | TRBV20-1
CSARLAGGQDTQYF | TGCAGTGCTAGACTAGCGGGGGGGCAAGATACGCAGTATTTT | TRBJ2-3 | . | TRBD2 | TRBV20-1
CASSRDGSATEAFF | TGTGCCAGCAGCCGTGACGGCTCGGCCACTGAAGCTTTCTTT | TRBJ1-1 | . | . | TRBV6-5
CSARDPTGRGYTF | TGCAGTGCTAGAGACCCGACAGGGCGGGGCTACACCTTC | TRBJ1-2 | . | TRBD1 | TRBV20-1
CAGSLRGDSHYGYTF | TGTGCCGGCAGCCTTCGAGGGGACTCCCACTATGGCTACACCTTC | TRBJ1-2 | . | . | TRBV7-2
CASSQDLGPDTQYF | TGTGCCAGCAGCCAAGACCTGGGGCCAGATACGCAGTATTTT | TRBJ2-3 | . | . | TRBV14
CASSLDRGREELFF | TGTGCCAGCAGCTTAGATAGGGGCCGTGAGGAGCTGTTTTTT | TRBJ2-2 | few | . | TRBV7-2
CATSRDRTETYEQYF | TGTGCCACCAGCAGAGATCGAACAGAGACCTACGAGCAGTACTTC | TRBJ2-7 | many | . | TRBV15
CASSKSRSAPSTDTQYF | TGTGCCAGCAGCAAATCCCGTTCAGCCCCTAGCACAGATACGCAGTATTTT | TRBJ2-3 | . | . | TRBV21-1
CSARVVSTDTQYF | TGCAGCGCCCGAGTCGTAAGCACAGATACGCAGTATTTT | TRBJ2-3 | many | . | TRBV20-1
CASSSQWGTNNEKLFF | TGTGCCAGCAGTTCCCAGTGGGGGACGAACAATGAAAAACTGTTTTTT | TRBJ1-4 | . | . | TRBV6-5
CASSLQGSGELFF | TGCGCCAGCAGCTTACAGGGTTCCGGGGAGCTGTTTTTT | TRBJ2-2 | few | . | TRBV5-1
CASLYSSGDTQYF | TGTGCCAGCCTATACTCTAGCGGAGATACGCAGTATTTT | TRBJ2-3 | . | TRBD2 | TRBV7-2
CSVEVVGSQETQYF | TGCAGCGTTGAAGTAGTTGGCAGTCAAGAGACCCAGTACTTC | TRBJ2-5 | . | . | TRBV29-1
CASSSSGQLSSYNSPLHF | TGTGCCAGCAGCTCGTCCGGACAGCTAAGCTCCTATAATTCACCCCTCCACTTT | TRBJ1-6 | . | . | TRBV7-6